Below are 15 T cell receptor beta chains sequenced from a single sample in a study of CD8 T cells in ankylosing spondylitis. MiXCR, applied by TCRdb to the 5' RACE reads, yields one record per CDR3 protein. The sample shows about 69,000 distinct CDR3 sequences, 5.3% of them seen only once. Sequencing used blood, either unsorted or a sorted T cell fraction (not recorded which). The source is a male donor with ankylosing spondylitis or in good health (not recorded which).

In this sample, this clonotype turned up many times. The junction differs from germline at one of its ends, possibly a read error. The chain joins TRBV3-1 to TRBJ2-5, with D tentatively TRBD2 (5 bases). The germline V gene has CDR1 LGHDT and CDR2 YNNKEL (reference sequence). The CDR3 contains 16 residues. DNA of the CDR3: TGTGCCAGCAGCCACCCCCCGGGATACTCGACGGAGAGCCAGTACTTC. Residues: CASSHPPGYSTESQYF.

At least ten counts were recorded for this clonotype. The CDR3 is CASSLLAQETQYF. The CDR3, as DNA: TGTGCCAGCAGCTTGCTCGCCCAAGAGACCCAGTACTTC. The V gene is TRBV5-5, the J gene TRBJ2-5, with D unresolved. Trimming shortened V by 1 base and J by 1 base, and 5 bases separated the two germline ends. Germline values: CDR1 SGHKS, CDR2 YYEKEE (reference sequence). There are 13 residues in the CDR3.

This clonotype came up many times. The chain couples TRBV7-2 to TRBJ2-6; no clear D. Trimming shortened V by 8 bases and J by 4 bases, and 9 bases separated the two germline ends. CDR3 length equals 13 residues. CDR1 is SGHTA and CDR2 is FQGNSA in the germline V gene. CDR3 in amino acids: CASGNGGANVLTF. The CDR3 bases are TGTGCCAGCGGAAATGGGGGGGCCAACGTCCTGACTTTC.

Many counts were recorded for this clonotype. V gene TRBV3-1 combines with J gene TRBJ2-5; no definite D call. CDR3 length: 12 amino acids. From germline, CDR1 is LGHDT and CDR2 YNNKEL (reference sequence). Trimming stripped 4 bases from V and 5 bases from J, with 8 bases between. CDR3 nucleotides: TGTGCCAGCAGCCCCCAAGGCGAGACCCAGTACTTC. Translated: CASSPQGETQYF.

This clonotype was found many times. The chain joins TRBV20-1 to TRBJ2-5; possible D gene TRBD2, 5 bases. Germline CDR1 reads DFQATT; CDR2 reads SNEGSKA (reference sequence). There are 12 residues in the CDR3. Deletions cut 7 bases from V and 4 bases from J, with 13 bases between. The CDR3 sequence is CSGRTPIETQYF. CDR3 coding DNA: TGCAGTGGGAGGACGCCCATAGAGACCCAGTACTTC.

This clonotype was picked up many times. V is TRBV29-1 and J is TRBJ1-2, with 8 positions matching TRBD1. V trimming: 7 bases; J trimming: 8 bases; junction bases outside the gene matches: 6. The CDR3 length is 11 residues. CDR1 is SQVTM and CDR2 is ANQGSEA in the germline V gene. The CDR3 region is CSARQGRGYTF. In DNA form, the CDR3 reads TGCAGCGCCAGACAGGGGAGAGGCTACACCTTC.

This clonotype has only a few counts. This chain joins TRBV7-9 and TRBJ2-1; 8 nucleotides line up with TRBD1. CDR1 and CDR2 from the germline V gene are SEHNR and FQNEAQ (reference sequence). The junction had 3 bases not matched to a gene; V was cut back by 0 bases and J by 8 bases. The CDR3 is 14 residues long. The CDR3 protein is CASSLAQGEDEQFF. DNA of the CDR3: TGTGCCAGCAGCTTAGCACAGGGGGAGGATGAGCAGTTCTTC.

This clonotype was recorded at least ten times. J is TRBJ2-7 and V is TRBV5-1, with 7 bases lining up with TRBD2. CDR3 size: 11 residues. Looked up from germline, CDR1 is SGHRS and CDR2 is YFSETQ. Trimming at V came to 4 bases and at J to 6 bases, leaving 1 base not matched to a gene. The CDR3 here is CASSRGVEQYF. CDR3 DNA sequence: TGCGCCAGCAGCCGGGGGGTCGAGCAGTACTTC.

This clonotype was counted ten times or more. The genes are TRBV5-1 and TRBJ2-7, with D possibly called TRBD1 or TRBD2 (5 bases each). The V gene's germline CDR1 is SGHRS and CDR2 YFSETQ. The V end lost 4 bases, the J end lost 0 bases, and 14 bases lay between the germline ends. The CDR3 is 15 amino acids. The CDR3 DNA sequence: TGCGCCAGCAGCATCGGGACCGGGAACTCCTACGAGCAGTACTTC. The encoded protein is CASSIGTGNSYEQYF.

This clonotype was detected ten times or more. In DNA, the CDR3 is TGTGCCAGCAGCCACGACAGGGGAAACGAAAAACTGTTTTTT. Translation: CASSHDRGNEKLFF. The chain recombines TRBV7-9 with TRBJ1-4; 8 bases agree with TRBD1. Per the germline V gene, CDR1 is SEHNR and CDR2 is FQNEAQ (reference sequence). V was pared by 5 bases and J by 8 bases, with 7 bases of the junction left unmatched. This CDR3 has 14 amino acids.

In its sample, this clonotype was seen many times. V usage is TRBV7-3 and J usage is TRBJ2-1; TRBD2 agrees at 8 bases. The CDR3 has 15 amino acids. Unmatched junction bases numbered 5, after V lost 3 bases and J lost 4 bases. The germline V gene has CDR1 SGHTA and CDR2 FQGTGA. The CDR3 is CASSFSGGLYNEQFF. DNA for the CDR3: TGTGCCAGCAGCTTCAGCGGGGGACTATACAATGAGCAGTTCTTC.

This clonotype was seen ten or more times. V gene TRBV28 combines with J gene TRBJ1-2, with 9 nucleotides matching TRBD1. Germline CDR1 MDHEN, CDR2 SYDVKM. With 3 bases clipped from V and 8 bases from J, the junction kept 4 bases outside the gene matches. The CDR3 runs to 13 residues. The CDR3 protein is CASSFGTGFGYTF. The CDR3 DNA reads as TGTGCCAGCAGTTTCGGGACAGGGTTCGGCTACACCTTC.

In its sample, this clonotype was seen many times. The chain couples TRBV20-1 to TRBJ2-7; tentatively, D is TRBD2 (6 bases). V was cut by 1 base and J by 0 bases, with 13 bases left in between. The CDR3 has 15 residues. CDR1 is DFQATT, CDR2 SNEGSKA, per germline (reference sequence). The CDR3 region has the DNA TGCAGTGCTAGAGTACTAGCCGATAGCTCCTACGAGCAGTACTTC. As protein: CSARVLADSSYEQYF.

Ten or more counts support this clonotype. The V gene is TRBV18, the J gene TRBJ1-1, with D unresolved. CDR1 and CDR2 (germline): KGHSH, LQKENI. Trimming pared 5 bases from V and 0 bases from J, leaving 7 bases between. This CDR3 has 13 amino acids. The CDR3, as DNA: TGTGCCAGCTCAGGGGATATGAACACTGAAGCTTTCTTT. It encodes CASSGDMNTEAFF.

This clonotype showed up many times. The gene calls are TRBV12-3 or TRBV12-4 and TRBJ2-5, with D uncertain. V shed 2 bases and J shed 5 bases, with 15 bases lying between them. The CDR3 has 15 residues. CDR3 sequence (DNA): TGTGCCAGCAGTTTATTGGGCGGCGAGTTGGAGACCCAGTACTTC. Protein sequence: CASSLLGGELETQYF.